One and the same sample provided the 17 T cell receptor beta chains below, sequenced in a study of blood T cell repertoires in COVID-19. The assay was immunoSEQ multiplex PCR, and TCRdb's table has in-frame clones only and misses some. This table has about 110,000 clones, around 89% appearing once. The material sequenced was peripheral blood. These receptors all stem from a human donor in a cohort sampled during active COVID-19.

The CDR3 DNA sequence: TGTGCCAGCACCGTTTATACAGGGGGCACCGGGGAGCTGTTTTTT. Translation: CASTVYTGGTGELFF. The chain carries TRBV7-2 and TRBJ2-2; TRBD1 aligns across 8 bases. J lost 4 bases, V lost 7 bases, and 8 bases had no gene match. The CDR3 loop spans 15 amino acids. CDR1 is SGHTA, CDR2 FQGNSA, per germline.

This rearrangement joins TRBV5-1 to TRBJ2-7; TRBD2 aligns across 9 bases. The CDR3 length is 17 residues. Germline CDR1 SGHRS, CDR2 YFSETQ. V lost 4 bases and J lost 2; bases outside the gene matches: 13. The CDR3 protein is CASSRTSALAGTYEQYF. CDR3 nucleotides: TGCGCCAGCAGCCGGACTTCGGCGCTAGCGGGAACCTACGAGCAGTACTTC.

This chain links TRBV2 with TRBJ2-7; 8 bases match TRBD1. Germline loops: CDR1 SNHLY, CDR2 FYNNEI. The J segment lost 7 bases and the V segment lost 4 bases, leaving 9 bases of the junction unmatched. CDR3 length equals 14 residues. Here the CDR3 DNA reads TGTGCCAGCAGTGGAGACAGGGGAGCGAGGGAGCAGTACTTC. Protein product: CASSGDRGAREQYF. Full variable domain (remainder filled in from reference TRBV2 and TRBJ2-7): EPEVTQTPSHQVTQMGQEVILRCVPISNHLYFYWYRQILGQKVEFLVSFYNNEISEKSEIFDDQFSVERPDGSNFTLKIRSTKLEDSAMYFCASSGDRGAREQYFGPGTRLTVT.

V is TRBV7-9 and J is TRBJ2-2, with 11 bases aligning to TRBD1. CDR3 length: 19 residues. With 8 bases clipped from V and 6 bases from J, the junction kept 20 bases outside the gene matches. The V gene's germline CDR1 is SEHNR and CDR2 FQNEAQ (reference sequence). Here the CDR3 DNA reads TGTGCCAGCCACCCAGGGACAGGGGGAACAGGGGGATCGGCCGGGGAGCTGTTTTTT. Translated, it gives CASHPGTGGTGGSAGELFF.

V usage is TRBV9 and J usage is TRBJ2-3; 16 bases line up with TRBD2. Germline-derived CDR1 and CDR2 are SGDLS and YYNGEE. The CDR3 is made up of 16 amino acids. Trimming cost V 4 bases and J 4 bases; bases outside gene matches: 3. The CDR3 region is CASSLGLAGGADTQYF. CDR3 nucleotide sequence: TGTGCCAGCAGCCTGGGACTAGCGGGGGGGGCAGATACGCAGTATTTT.

The chain uses TRBV9 and TRBJ2-7; 11 bases line up with TRBD2. The V segment lost 4 bases and the J segment 1 base; nucleotides outside the gene matches: 4. This CDR3 is built from 15 residues. Germline values: CDR1 SGDLS, CDR2 YYNGEE. The CDR3 spells CASSHGTSGSYEQYF. CDR3 nucleotides: TGTGCCAGCAGCCACGGGACTAGCGGTTCCTACGAGCAGTACTTC.

The chain links TRBV7-3 to TRBJ1-3; D may be TRBD1 (5 bases). Trimming shortened V by 5 bases and J by 4 bases, and 9 bases separated the two germline ends. The CDR3 loop spans 13 amino acids. Germline V gives CDR1 SGHTA, CDR2 FQGTGA. The CDR3 loop reads CASSLRQGNTIYF. CDR3 nucleotide sequence: TGTGCCAGCAGCCTAAGACAGGGAAACACCATATATTTT.

This clone has a single count. This rearrangement joins TRBV19 to TRBJ2-1, with a weak D call TRBD2 (7 bases). Trimming removed 2 bases at V and 2 bases at J, with 19 bases between. The germline V gene has CDR1 LNHDA and CDR2 SQIVND (reference sequence). CDR3 length equals 18 residues. CDR3 region: CASSISGTGTPTYNEQFF. Written as DNA, the CDR3 is TGTGCCAGTAGTATAAGCGGGACCGGGACACCTACCTACAATGAGCAGTTCTTC.

The chain couples TRBV5-1 to TRBJ2-6, with unresolved D. This CDR3 has 15 amino acids. In germline, CDR1 is SGHRS, CDR2 YFSETQ. Deletions cut 0 bases from V and 0 bases from J, with 4 bases between. CDR3 sequence reads: CASSLESSGANVLTF. Here the CDR3 DNA reads TGCGCCAGCAGCTTGGAGAGCTCTGGGGCCAACGTCCTGACTTTC.

The chain recombines TRBV13 with TRBJ1-2; 8 nucleotides agree with TRBD1. V lost 2 bases, J lost 4 bases, and 0 bases stayed unmatched. Germline assignment: CDR1 PRHDT and CDR2 FYEKMQ (reference sequence). The length of the CDR3 is 13 residues. The CDR3 loop reads CASSLQGAYGYTF. The CDR3 DNA is TGTGCCAGCAGCTTACAGGGGGCCTATGGCTACACCTTC.

This chain links TRBV24-1 with TRBJ1-5, with D tentatively TRBD1 (5 bases). Trimming cost V 3 bases and J 3 bases, with 8 bases left between them. The CDR3 extends over 14 amino acids. Germline CDR1 reads KGHDR; CDR2 reads SFDVKD. CDR3 coding DNA: TGTGCCACCAGTGATCAGGGAAACAATCAGCCCCAGCATTTT. It encodes CATSDQGNNQPQHF.

There are a few counts of this clone. The V call is TRBV19, the J call TRBJ2-5; TRBD1 aligns across 9 bases. CDR3 length equals 14 residues. J lost 4 bases, V lost 5 bases, and 5 bases had no gene match. The V gene's germline CDR1 is LNHDA and CDR2 SQIVND (reference sequence). The CDR3 sequence is CASSLNRGRETQYF. The CDR3 DNA sequence: TGTGCCAGTAGTTTGAACAGGGGGCGAGAGACCCAGTACTTC.

V gene TRBV7-2 combines with J gene TRBJ2-2; D possibly corresponds to TRBD1 (6 bases). V was cut by 1 base and J by 4 bases, with 13 bases left in between. This CDR3 has 16 amino acids. Germline-derived CDR1 and CDR2 are SGHTA and FQGNSA. CDR3 sequence: CASSLEQGDGTGELFF. CDR3 DNA: TGTGCCAGCAGCTTAGAACAGGGTGATGGCACCGGGGAGCTGTTTTTT.

CDR3: CGLAREETQYF. As DNA, the CDR3 is TGCGGTTTAGCCCGAGAAGAGACCCAGTACTTC. The chain carries TRBV20-1 and TRBJ2-5; the D is unclear. Per the germline V gene, CDR1 is DFQATT and CDR2 is SNEGSKA (reference sequence). The CDR3 totals 11 residues.

CDR3 sequence (DNA): TGCGCCAGCAGCTTGGCGGGGTCTAGCAGGGGGTCTAACTATGGCTACACCTTC. This sequence encodes CASSLAGSSRGSNYGYTF. The rearrangement uses TRBV5-1 and TRBJ1-2; 7 bases agree with TRBD1. The germline V gene has CDR1 SGHRS and CDR2 YFSETQ. The CDR3 has 18 amino acids. V shed 0 bases and J 0 bases; nucleotides not matched to a gene: 11.

The chain employs TRBV19 and TRBJ1-5, with a weak D call TRBD1 (6 bases). Germline CDR1 and CDR2: LNHDA and SQIVND (reference sequence). V lost 4 bases, J lost 0 bases, and 19 bases lay in between. This CDR3 region has 18 residues. CDR3 protein: CASSSRDTGLISNQPQHF. For the CDR3, the DNA is TGTGCCAGTAGTAGCCGGGACACCGGACTTATTAGCAATCAGCCCCAGCATTTT.

This chain uses TRBV28 with TRBJ2-3; 7 bases fit TRBD1. The V segment lost 4 bases and the J segment 2 bases; nucleotides outside the gene matches: 9. Per the germline V gene, CDR1 is MDHEN and CDR2 is SYDVKM. The CDR3 loop spans 16 amino acids. The chain's CDR3 is CASSSYAGTDTDTQYF. The CDR3 region has the DNA TGTGCCAGCAGTTCCTATGCTGGGACAGACACAGATACGCAGTATTTT. The entire variable domain, with the rest obtained from reference TRBV28 and TRBJ2-3, is as follows: DVKVTQSSRYLVKRTGEKVFLECVQDMDHENMFWYRQDPGLGLRLIYFSYDVKMKEKGDIPEGYSVSREKKERFSLILESASTNQTSMYLCASSSYAGTDTDTQYFGPGTRLTVL.